The 29 T cell receptor beta chains below come from one sample, sequenced in a study of monozygotic twins with cystic fibrosis. Here immunoSEQ multiplex PCR was the method, and the copy in TCRdb shows in-frame clones only, minus some. The repertoire consists of some 14,000 clones, with 85% to 95% occurring once and the leading ten covering around 9.3%. What was sequenced was blood. The receptors shown here come from a girl aged 2 to 10 with cystic fibrosis.

The gene calls are TRBV5-1 and TRBJ2-3, with a weak D call TRBD2 (6 bases). Germline assignment: CDR1 SGHRS and CDR2 YFSETQ. Trimming pared 4 bases from V and 5 bases from J, leaving 14 bases between. There are 14 residues in the CDR3. The CDR3: CASSLDYWGDTQYF. The CDR3 bases are TGCGCCAGCAGCCTGGACTATTGGGGAGATACGCAGTATTTT.

The chain joins TRBV9 to TRBJ2-3; TRBD2 matches 8 bases. The CDR3 loop spans 16 amino acids. Looked up from germline, CDR1 is SGDLS and CDR2 is YYNGEE. V lost 2 bases and J lost 3; bases outside the gene matches: 8. CDR3 loop: CASSVRAGERTDTQYF. The CDR3 DNA is TGTGCCAGCAGCGTCCGAGCGGGAGAACGAACAGATACGCAGTATTTT.

V and J are TRBV9 and TRBJ2-5, with a weak D call TRBD2 (5 bases). Germline CDR1 SGDLS, CDR2 YYNGEE. This CDR3 region has 12 residues. V was clipped by 0 bases and J by 5 bases, with 5 bases between them. The CDR3 DNA sequence: TGTGCCAGCAGCGTAGGAGGGGAGACCCAGTACTTC. Encoded protein: CASSVGGETQYF.

The rearrangement uses TRBV7-9 and TRBJ2-7, with no clear D. CDR1 SEHNR and CDR2 FQNEAQ come from the germline V gene (reference sequence). The CDR3 length is 15 residues. Trimming stripped 5 bases from V and 4 bases from J, with 18 bases between. The CDR3 region is CASSPPSAARYEQYF. For the CDR3, the DNA is TGTGCCAGCAGCCCACCCTCGGCGGCCAGATACGAGCAGTACTTC.

The V and J genes are TRBV4-1 and TRBJ2-1, with 8 bases identical to TRBD2. The V gene's germline CDR1 is MGHRA and CDR2 YSYEKL. After removal of 0 bases from V and 5 bases from J, the junction contained 9 bases not matched to a gene. This CDR3 region has 17 residues. DNA for the CDR3: TGCGCCAGCAGCCAAGATAAGGGAACGGGAGGGCACAATGAGCAGTTCTTC. As protein: CASSQDKGTGGHNEQFF.

The chain is built from TRBV27 and TRBJ2-1; TRBD1 matches at 9 bases. CDR1 and CDR2 (germline): MNHEY, SMNVEV (reference sequence). The CDR3 consists of 20 residues. J was trimmed by 0 bases and V by 6 bases; bases with no gene match: 18. The CDR3 bases are TGTGCCAGCAGAATGCACCCTAAACCGGGACAGGGTAGCTCCTACAATGAGCAGTTCTTC. It specifies CASRMHPKPGQGSSYNEQFF.

The chain carries TRBV5-1 and TRBJ1-4; D is perhaps TRBD1 (5 bases). The CDR3 has 15 amino acids. The V gene lost 4 bases and the J gene lost 7 bases, with 17 bases spanning the gap. Germline V gene lookup returns CDR1 SGHRS and CDR2 YFSETQ. As DNA, the CDR3 is TGCGCCAGCAGCCATACCGGGACGGCGGGTGAAAAACTGTTTTTT. Protein sequence: CASSHTGTAGEKLFF.

This clone was recorded only once. In nucleotides, the CDR3 is TGTGCCAGCAGCTTAGATCGGAACACTGAAGCTTTCTTT. This sequence encodes CASSLDRNTEAFF. The chain has TRBV5-4 and TRBJ1-1; D not resolved. Germline lookup yields CDR1 SGHNT and CDR2 YYREEE (reference sequence). Deletions cut 2 bases from V and 1 base from J, with 6 bases between. The CDR3 totals 13 residues. Full variable domain (missing parts from reference TRBV5-4 and TRBJ1-1): ETGVTQSPTHLIKTRGQQVTLRCSSQSGHNTVSWYQQALGQGPQFIFQYYREEENGRGNFPPRFSGLQFPNYSSELNVNALELDDSALYLCASSLDRNTEAFFGQGTRLTVV.

V is TRBV5-4 and J is TRBJ2-4; a weak D match, TRBD2 (6 bases). This CDR3 spans 16 amino acids. V lost 4 bases and J 6 bases, leaving 20 bases between the germline ends. Germline V gives CDR1 SGHNT, CDR2 YYREEE (reference sequence). The CDR3 DNA reads TGTGCCAGCAGCGCGGGCGCTGGAGGGCCCGGAAACATTCAGTACTTC. The encoded protein is CASSAGAGGPGNIQYF.

The J gene is TRBJ2-7, the V gene TRBV7-9, with D perhaps TRBD1 (6 bases). V was pared by 2 bases and J by 3 bases, with 14 bases between. The CDR3 covers 15 residues. CDR1 is SEHNR, CDR2 FQNEAQ, per germline (reference sequence). The DNA of the CDR3 is TGTGCCAGCAGCTTATTCCCAGGGGAATACTACGAGCAGTACTTC. Its protein is CASSLFPGEYYEQYF.

The chain employs TRBV7-9 and TRBJ1-1; unclear D gene. This CDR3 is 15 amino acids long. V was trimmed by 5 bases and J by 4 bases, leaving 17 bases between them. The germline V gene has CDR1 SEHNR and CDR2 FQNEAQ (reference sequence). This CDR3 is CASSPPYGLRTEAFF. The CDR3 DNA sequence: TGTGCCAGCAGCCCACCCTACGGTCTGCGCACTGAAGCTTTCTTT.

This clone was seen just once. The J gene is TRBJ2-3, the V gene TRBV4-3, with TRBD1 identical over 7 bases. CDR3 size: 14 residues. With 5 bases clipped from V and 4 bases from J, the junction kept 6 bases outside the gene matches. CDR1 LGHNA and CDR2 YSLEER come from the germline V gene. The CDR3 DNA reads TGCGCCAGCAGCATTACGACAGGGTCAGATACGCAGTATTTT. This gives the protein CASSITTGSDTQYF.

CDR3 residues: CASSPYLNTEAFF. The CDR3 nucleotides are TGTGCCAGCAGCCCCTACCTGAACACTGAAGCTTTCTTT. This sequence joins TRBV6-5 and TRBJ1-1; D unresolved. The V gene lost 6 bases and the J gene lost 0 bases, with 8 bases spanning the gap. CDR1 and CDR2 from the germline V gene are MNHEY and SVGAGI. The CDR3 is made up of 13 amino acids.

This chain joins TRBV5-1 and TRBJ2-7, with 9 bases that match TRBD1. This CDR3 has 16 residues. CDR1 is SGHRS, CDR2 YFSETQ, per germline. J lost 0 bases, V lost 4 bases, and 8 bases had no gene match. CDR3 sequence (DNA): TGCGCCAGCAGCGATATGACAGGGGGAAGCTCCTACGAGCAGTACTTC. Translated, it gives CASSDMTGGSSYEQYF.

The chain is built from TRBV11-2 and TRBJ1-2; TRBD1 matches 7 bases. The trim removed 5 bases at V and 8 bases at J, leaving 8 bases unmatched. Germline values: CDR1 SGHAT, CDR2 FQNNGV. This CDR3 comprises 13 residues. CDR3 protein: CASSGRQGGGYTF. The CDR3 DNA is TGTGCCAGCAGCGGTAGACAGGGCGGCGGCTACACCTTC.

This chain uses TRBV4-3 with TRBJ2-1; 10 bases fit TRBD2. This CDR3 is built from 16 residues. Per the germline V gene, CDR1 is LGHNA and CDR2 is YSLEER. J was trimmed by 9 bases and V by 0 bases; bases with no gene match: 8. The CDR3 sequence is CASSQDSSGSSGEQFF. As DNA, the CDR3 is TGCGCCAGCAGCCAAGATTCTAGCGGGAGCTCCGGTGAGCAGTTCTTC.

This chain connects TRBV30 to TRBJ2-3, with D perhaps being TRBD1 or TRBD2 (5 bases each). V lost 5 bases and J 9 bases, leaving 9 bases between the germline ends. This CDR3 contains 10 residues. Germline V gene sequence: CDR1 GTSNPN, CDR2 SVGIG (reference sequence). CDR3 sequence: CAWGGRTQYF. The CDR3 DNA follows: TGTGCCTGGGGGGGACGGACGCAGTATTTT.

The rearrangement links TRBV25-1 to TRBJ2-2; 8 bases map to TRBD1. The CDR3 extends over 15 amino acids. The junction had 6 bases not matched to a gene; V was cut back by 3 bases and J by 6 bases. Germline loops: CDR1 MGHDK, CDR2 SYGVNS. CDR3 region: CASSDRDRSAGELFF. In DNA form, the CDR3 reads TGTGCCAGCAGTGACCGGGACAGGTCGGCCGGGGAGCTGTTTTTT.

The chain joins TRBV7-2 to TRBJ2-2, with D possibly matching TRBD2 (6 bases). V gave up 3 bases and J gave up 1 base, with 9 bases separating them. CDR1 and CDR2 (germline): SGHTA, FQGNSA. This CDR3 is 15 amino acids long. CDR3 sequence reads: CASSLGTLNTGELFF. The CDR3 DNA reads TGTGCCAGCAGCTTGGGGACTCTGAACACCGGGGAGCTGTTTTTT.

The genes are TRBV7-3 and TRBJ1-1, with D maybe TRBD1 (5 bases). The CDR3 totals 14 residues. Germline lookup yields CDR1 SGHTA and CDR2 FQGTGA. Trimming took off 2 bases at V and 4 bases at J, with 11 bases between the two ends. CDR3 bases: TGTGCCAGCAGCTTACAGGGTTCGGGCACTGAAGCTTTCTTT. Protein sequence: CASSLQGSGTEAFF.

This clone came up once. The chain is built from TRBV20-1 and TRBJ1-1; D gene ambiguous. Trimming took 3 bases from V and 4 from J, leaving 6 bases between them. CDR3 size: 11 residues. CDR1 is DFQATT, CDR2 SNEGSKA, per germline (reference sequence). The DNA of the CDR3 is TGCAGTGCTAGGAAGGTCACTGAAGCTTTCTTT. Translation gives CSARKVTEAFF.

V and J are TRBV11-2 and TRBJ2-6; the D is unclear. Trimming stripped 1 base from V and 0 bases from J, with 7 bases between. The length of the CDR3 is 16 residues. Germline CDR1 is SGHAT and CDR2 is FQNNGV. CDR3 sequence (DNA): TGTGCCAGCAGCTTAGGACTTCGCTCTGGGGCCAACGTCCTGACTTTC. Its translation: CASSLGLRSGANVLTF.

The CDR3 region is CASVSRDRGFNEQFF. Here the CDR3 DNA reads TGTGCCAGCGTCTCTAGGGACAGGGGTTTCAATGAGCAGTTCTTC. V gene TRBV7-2 combines with J gene TRBJ2-1; 10 nucleotides agree with TRBD1. J was trimmed by 6 bases and V by 8 bases; bases with no gene match: 10. This CDR3 comprises 15 residues. CDR1 and CDR2 from the germline V gene are SGHTA and FQGNSA.

J is TRBJ2-3 and V is TRBV28, with 9 bases aligning to TRBD2. CDR3 length: 14 amino acids. V shed 2 bases and J 6 bases; nucleotides not matched to a gene: 3. Germline CDR1 is MDHEN and CDR2 is SYDVKM. CDR3 protein: CASSLGGREDTQYF. The CDR3 DNA reads as TGTGCCAGCAGTTTAGGCGGGAGGGAGGATACGCAGTATTTT. The full variable domain, rest sourced from reference TRBV28 and TRBJ2-3, is DVKVTQSSRYLVKRTGEKVFLECVQDMDHENMFWYRQDPGLGLRLIYFSYDVKMKEKGDIPEGYSVSREKKERFSLILESASTNQTSMYLCASSLGGREDTQYFGPGTRLTVL.

The V call is TRBV6-1, the J call TRBJ1-1, with D uncertain. V shed 8 bases and J shed 4 bases, with 14 bases lying between them. Per germline, CDR1 MNHNS and CDR2 SASEGT. This CDR3 contains 13 residues. For the CDR3, the DNA is TGTGCCAGCCTTGATTCCTCCCTCACTGAAGCTTTCTTT. Translating it yields CASLDSSLTEAFF.

This chain uses TRBV7-9 with TRBJ2-5; 7 nucleotides agree with TRBD1. The germline CDR1 and CDR2 sequences are SEHNR and FQNEAQ (reference sequence). The CDR3 is 14 residues long. The J segment lost 0 bases and the V segment lost 9 bases, leaving 7 bases of the junction unmatched. In DNA, the CDR3 is TGTGCCAGTTCGACAGGGCAGTACCAAGAGACCCAGTACTTC. This gives the protein CASSTGQYQETQYF. Drawing the rest from reference TRBV7-9 and TRBJ2-5, the complete variable domain is DTGVSQNPRHKITKRGQNVTFRCDPISEHNRLYWYRQTLGQGPEFLTYFQNEAQLEKSRLLSDRFSAERPKGSFSTLEIQRTEQGDSAMYLCASSTGQYQETQYFGPGTRLLVL.

The V call is TRBV5-1, the J call TRBJ2-7, with D perhaps matching TRBD1 (5 bases). The germline CDR1 and CDR2 sequences are SGHRS and YFSETQ. The CDR3 sequence is 15 residues long. V was clipped by 4 bases and J by 6 bases, with 20 bases between them. CDR3 nucleotides: TGCGCCAGCAGCCCGGCCCGATACAGGTCACCCGAGCAGTACTTC. Its protein is CASSPARYRSPEQYF.

The chain carries TRBV29-1 and TRBJ1-1; unclear D gene. CDR3 length: 10 residues. V was trimmed by 8 bases and J by 4 bases, leaving 8 bases between them. Germline V gene data show CDR1 as SQVTM and CDR2 as ANQGSEA. The CDR3 here is CSHSTTEAFF. The CDR3 DNA follows: TGCAGCCATAGCACCACTGAAGCTTTCTTT.

The genes are TRBV4-1 and TRBJ1-1; D not certain. Germline V gene sequence: CDR1 MGHRA, CDR2 YSYEKL. This CDR3 spans 13 amino acids. The V and J ends lost 1 base and 1 base respectively, with 4 bases between them. The CDR3 DNA follows: TGCGCCAGCAGCCAAGTTAGGAACACTGAAGCTTTCTTT. Translation: CASSQVRNTEAFF.